This T cell receptor (beta chain) was sequenced in a study of cytomegalovirus exposure and HLA in healthy donors. Libraries were prepared by immunoSEQ multiplex PCR; TCRdb keeps only in-frame clonotypes and omits some of them. Among some 230,000 clones listed, about nine tenths were seen once. CDR3 length: 16 residues. V gave up 6 bases and J gave up 7 bases; unmatched junction bases: 14. Germline-derived CDR1 and CDR2 are PRHDT and FYEKMQ (reference sequence). This sequence originates from a young woman in good health and CMV-seronegative. This chain links TRBV13 with TRBJ2-7, with TRBD1 matching over 11 bases. The sequenced sample consisted of PBMCs. CDR3 in amino acids: CASSFRGTGGLREQYF. The CDR3 nucleotides read TGTGCCAGCAGTTTTCGTGGGACAGGGGGACTTCGGGAGCAGTACTTC.